Each of the 5 T cell receptor beta chains below was sequenced from the same sample in a study of CXCR3-negative and CXCR3-positive naive CD8 T cells. 5' RACE with UMI labels generated the TRB cDNA libraries. TCRdb reprocessed the 5' RACE reads; each CDR3 protein has one entry and no DNA is given. Its table lists tens of thousands of distinct CDR3 sequences. The sequenced sample consisted of naive CXCR3- CD8+ T cells from blood. Subset specified: CD45RO-CCR7+CD27+CD95- naive CD8+ T cells lacking CXCR3 (TNR3-). The receptor set was obtained from a human donor in good health. Some clones in this sample may be carry-over from other donors' samples.

The CDR3 reads CASSFRGGFNQPQHF. The genes are TRBV28 and TRBJ1-5; absent DNA, TCRdb's TRBD1 call cannot be checked. This CDR3 has 15 residues. The V gene's germline CDR1 is MDHEN and CDR2 SYDVKM. Looking up the rest from reference TRBV28 and TRBJ1-5 gives the full variable domain: DVKVTQSSRYLVKRTGEKVFLECVQDMDHENMFWYRQDPGLGLRLIYFSYDVKMKEKGDIPEGYSVSREKKERFSLILESASTNQTSMYLCASSFRGGFNQPQHFGDGTRLSIL.

The chain recombines TRBV5-1 with TRBJ2-7; TCRdb's D call, TRBD2, is unchecked because there is no DNA. Germline V CDR1 and CDR2: SGHRS, YFSETQ. This CDR3 has 13 residues. The CDR3 here is CASRAGGPSEQYF.

The CDR3 reads CASSFSGGVDEQYF. This chain links TRBV7-3 with TRBJ2-7; TCRdb names TRBD2, which stays unverified in the absence of DNA. CDR3 size: 14 residues. CDR1 and CDR2 from the germline V gene are SGHTA and FQGTGA. Looking up the rest from reference TRBV7-3 and TRBJ2-7 gives the full variable domain: GAGVSQTPSNKVTEKGKYVELRCDPISGHTALYWYRQSLGQGPEFLIYFQGTGAADDSGLPNDRFFAVRPEGSVSTLKIQRTERGDSAVYLCASSFSGGVDEQYFGPGTRLTVT.

The rearrangement uses TRBV7-3 and TRBJ2-7; without DNA, the TCRdb call of TRBD1 cannot be checked. Per the germline V gene, CDR1 is SGHTA and CDR2 is FQGTGA. The CDR3 loop spans 14 amino acids. The CDR3 here is CASSPTGAGDEQYF.

The chain is built from TRBV25-1 and TRBJ1-1; lacking DNA, the TRBD1 call made by TCRdb goes unchecked. The CDR3 loop spans 13 amino acids. CDR1 is MGHDK, CDR2 SYGVNS, per germline. The CDR3: CASSEIGTREAFF.